Many counts were recorded for the clone carrying this T cell receptor beta chain. Among the patients, none had received any treatment before thyroid surgery. This record comes from a study of metastatic and nonmetastatic thyroid tumors. The CDR3 totals 19 residues. V dropped 4 bases and J dropped 7; count of bases not matched to a gene: 14. Per germline, CDR1 LGHNA and CDR2 YNFKEQ. TCRdb re-called clones from the PCR reads using MiXCR. The sample consists of approximately 15,000 clones, about a quarter of them appearing once. The sequenced sample was tumor tissue. The chain joins TRBV4-2 to TRBJ2-1, with 15 nucleotides matching TRBD2. The clonotype was recovered from a female donor with papillary thyroid cancer or a benign thyroid nodule (not recorded which). Some clones in this sample may be carry-over from other donors' samples. The CDR3 DNA sequence: TGTGCCAGCAGCCCATGGGTCGGACTAGCGGGAGGGCCGGGGAATGAGCAGTTCTTC. Protein: CASSPWVGLAGGPGNEQFF.